A single sample gave rise to the 14 T cell receptor beta chains below, sequenced in a study of technical replicates of blood from a handful of donors. The assay was immunoSEQ multiplex PCR, and TCRdb's table has in-frame clones only and misses some. The sample has fewer than 90,000 clones; 89% are singletons. Sample: T cells isolated from PBMCs. The receptors come from a human donor in good health.

This clone occurred a few times. The chain couples TRBV19 to TRBJ1-1; tentative D call: TRBD1 (5 bases). The CDR3 is 13 residues long. Trimming left V 3 bases short and J 1 base short, with 6 bases between. Germline-derived CDR1 and CDR2 are LNHDA and SQIVND (reference sequence). In DNA, the CDR3 is TGTGCCAGTAGTATGGGGGGGAACACTGAAGCTTTCTTT. It specifies CASSMGGNTEAFF.

The table lists this clone with a few counts. The chain is built from TRBV13 and TRBJ1-1; D is undetermined. The CDR3 runs to 14 residues. V was pared by 1 base and J by 1 base, with 7 bases between. The V gene's germline CDR1 is PRHDT and CDR2 FYEKMQ (reference sequence). CDR3 residues: CASSLESRNTEAFF. Written as DNA, the CDR3 is TGTGCCAGCAGCTTAGAATCCCGGAACACTGAAGCTTTCTTT.

The chain joins TRBV5-1 to TRBJ1-2; tentatively, D is TRBD1 (6 bases). V lost 5 bases to trimming and J lost 1 base, with 9 bases between them. In germline, CDR1 is SGHRS, CDR2 YFSETQ. CDR3 length equals 13 residues. Written as DNA, the CDR3 is TGCGCCAGCAGTTGGACAGTTAACTATGGCTACACCTTC. Its protein product is CASSWTVNYGYTF.

V and J are TRBV6-6 and TRBJ2-7, with a possible D match to TRBD1 (5 bases). The CDR3 totals 13 residues. CDR1 is MNHNY, CDR2 SVGAGI, per germline (reference sequence). The V gene lost 4 bases and the J gene lost 2 bases, with 9 bases spanning the gap. The CDR3 region has the DNA TGTGCCAGCAGTTGGCAGGGCCCCTACGAGCAGTACTTC. Protein product: CASSWQGPYEQYF.

V and J are TRBV27 and TRBJ2-3, with D tentatively TRBD1 (6 bases). V gave up 2 bases and J gave up 3 bases, with 9 bases separating them. Per germline, CDR1 MNHEY and CDR2 SMNVEV (reference sequence). The CDR3 has 14 residues. The CDR3 reads CASSLIQGTDTQYF. The CDR3 DNA follows: TGTGCCAGCAGTTTAATCCAGGGGACAGATACGCAGTATTTT.

V and J are TRBV2 and TRBJ2-7; D unresolved. CDR1 and CDR2 from the germline V gene are SNHLY and FYNNEI. V was pared by 3 bases and J by 1 base, with 10 bases between. CDR3 size: 14 residues. The CDR3 region has the DNA TGTGCCAGCAGTGACCGCCCGACTTCCTACGAGCAGTACTTC. Its protein product is CASSDRPTSYEQYF.

CDR3 coding DNA: TGTGCCATCAGTGAGTCGACCGGGACAGGGGCTTACGAGCAGTACTTC. It yields the protein CAISESTGTGAYEQYF. The chain employs TRBV10-3 and TRBJ2-7, with TRBD1 matching 10 bases. In germline, CDR1 is ENHRY, CDR2 SYGVKD. The CDR3 covers 16 residues. Trimming removed 0 bases from V and 4 bases from J; junction bases left unmatched: 6.

V gene TRBV28 combines with J gene TRBJ1-3, with D possibly matching TRBD1 (6 bases). Trimming removed 3 bases at V and 4 bases at J, with 10 bases between. Germline loops: CDR1 MDHEN, CDR2 SYDVKM. CDR3 size: 14 residues. In DNA form, the CDR3 reads TGTGCCAGCAGTTTGCAAACAGGGGGAAACACCATATATTTT. The encoded protein is CASSLQTGGNTIYF.

The rearrangement uses TRBV14 and TRBJ2-1; 7 bases match TRBD2. This CDR3 has 17 residues. V shed 2 bases, J shed 0 bases, and the junction held 7 bases outside the gene matches. Per germline, CDR1 SGHDN and CDR2 FVKESK. The CDR3 reads CASSQLGRGVSYNEQFF. For the CDR3, the DNA is TGTGCCAGCAGCCAACTGGGCCGGGGGGTCTCCTACAATGAGCAGTTCTTC.

This sequence joins TRBV19 and TRBJ2-5; 10 bases match TRBD2. CDR3 length: 14 residues. CDR1 LNHDA and CDR2 SQIVND come from the germline V gene (reference sequence). The V segment lost 7 bases and the J segment 2 bases; nucleotides outside the gene matches: 4. CDR3 bases: TGTGCCAGTAAGTGGACTAGCGGACAAGAGACCCAGTACTTC. Amino acid sequence: CASKWTSGQETQYF.

This chain connects TRBV5-1 to TRBJ2-3; D call uncertain. The V gene's germline CDR1 is SGHRS and CDR2 YFSETQ. The CDR3 is made up of 15 amino acids. Trimming took 0 bases from V and 0 from J, leaving 8 bases between them. The CDR3 nucleotides are TGCGCCAGCAGCTTGGCGGGTGTTAGCACAGATACGCAGTATTTT. Its translation: CASSLAGVSTDTQYF.

The rearrangement joins TRBV11-3 to TRBJ2-1; D unresolved. V was trimmed by 1 base and J by 0 bases, leaving 10 bases between them. The CDR3 length is 16 residues. Germline CDR1 is SGHNT and CDR2 is YENEEA. The CDR3 sequence: CASSLGHLSSYNEQFF. The CDR3 DNA sequence: TGTGCCAGCAGCTTAGGTCACTTGAGCTCCTACAATGAGCAGTTCTTC.

The chain employs TRBV7-8 and TRBJ2-2, with 8 bases identical to TRBD2. V shed 3 bases, J shed 6 bases, and the junction held 9 bases outside the gene matches. The CDR3 sequence is 16 residues long. Per germline, CDR1 SGHVS and CDR2 FQNEAQ. The CDR3 is CASSFVSSGSSGELFF. CDR3 nucleotides: TGTGCCAGCAGCTTTGTTTCTAGCGGGTCTTCCGGGGAGCTGTTTTTT. The variable domain in full, completed from reference TRBV7-8 and TRBJ2-2, reads GAGVSQSPRYKVAKRGQDVALRCDPISGHVSLFWYQQALGQGPEFLTYFQNEAQLDKSGLPSDRFFAERPEGSVSTLKIQRTQQEDSAVYLCASSFVSSGSSGELFFGEGSRLTVL.

The J gene is TRBJ2-7, the V gene TRBV11-2; maybe TRBD1 (6 bases). Germline V gene sequence: CDR1 SGHAT, CDR2 FQNNGV. There are 13 residues in the CDR3. V was cut by 6 bases and J by 2 bases, with 11 bases left in between. Here the CDR3 reads CASRPDSTYEQYF. CDR3 in DNA: TGTGCCAGCAGGCCGGACAGCACCTACGAGCAGTACTTC.